Described below is a single T cell receptor beta chain sequence and its context. These data are taken from a study of blood T cell repertoires in COVID-19. Using immunoSEQ multiplex PCR, the repertoire was profiled, and TCRdb retains in-frame clones only, with some absent. The data hold approximately 150,000 clones, with roughly nine tenths observed a single time. CDR1 is LNHNV and CDR2 is YYDKDF in the germline V gene (reference sequence). The CDR3 has 17 amino acids. The J segment lost 2 bases and the V segment lost 5 bases, leaving 12 bases of the junction unmatched. This TCR came from a woman aged 70-85 years with acute or convalescent COVID-19. Sequenced material: peripheral blood. The chain couples TRBV15 to TRBJ2-3; 8 bases line up with TRBD1. The CDR3 protein is CATSPLGKTGDTDTQYF. CDR3 coding DNA: TGTGCCACCAGCCCCCTCGGGAAGACAGGGGACACAGATACGCAGTATTTT.